The next 19 T cell receptor beta chains were all read from a single sample in a study of CD8+CD57+ T cells in acquired aplastic anemia. Sequencing was done on patients that had shown CD8+CD57+ cell expansion by flow cytometry. TCR beta VDJ and CDR3 were profiled, and genomic DNA was the template. TCRdb reprocessed the reads with MiXCR, giving one entry per CDR3 protein. The repertoire includes about 160,000 distinct CDR3 sequences, around 48% of them detected once, and 2.5% to 3.5% sits in the top ten. The sequenced sample was sorted CD4+, CD8+, or CD8+CD57+ T cells (not recorded which) from PBMCs. The receptor set was obtained from a human donor with aplastic anemia.

Concerning this clonotype itself: As the CDR3 is not closed by the conserved phenylalanine or tryptophan, this likely results from a read error. V is TRBV7-2 and J is TRBJ2-7; no clear D gene. The CDR3 runs 12 residues. The V end was cut by 5 bases, the J end by 6 bases, with 11 bases between. Germline CDR1 is SGHTA and CDR2 is FQGNSA. CDR3 in DNA: TGTGCCAGCAGCCTAGACGACCGCGAGCAGTACTCC. It is translated as CASSLDDREQYS.

A word on this clonotype: One end of the junction does not line up with germline, which may come from a read error. The V call is TRBV7-9, the J call TRBJ1-6, with a tentative D call TRBD1 (5 bases). CDR3 length: 15 amino acids. Germline assignment: CDR1 SEHNR and CDR2 FQNEAQ (reference sequence). The CDR3 reads CTSSSQTAGNSPLHF. DNA for the CDR3: TGTACCAGCAGCTCCCAGACAGCGGGGAATTCACCCCTCCACTTT.

The chain combines TRBV29-1 with TRBJ1-2, with D possibly being TRBD1 (6 bases). The V end was cut by 1 base, the J end by 3 bases, with 21 bases between. The CDR3 runs to 17 residues. CDR1 is SQVTM and CDR2 is ANQGSEA in the germline V gene. The CDR3 is CSVEGDRIRIGDYGYTF. The CDR3, as DNA: TGCAGCGTTGAAGGCGACAGGATCAGGATTGGTGACTATGGCTACACCTTC.

In its sample, this clonotype was seen many times. The V gene is TRBV5-5, the J gene TRBJ2-7, with 8 bases that match TRBD2. The junction had 8 bases not matched to a gene; V was cut back by 0 bases and J by 6 bases. Germline lookup yields CDR1 SGHKS and CDR2 YYEKEE (reference sequence). This CDR3 is built from 15 residues. This chain's CDR3 is CASSLAGTRAFEQYF. For the CDR3, the DNA is TGTGCCAGCAGCTTGGCGGGGACTAGGGCGTTCGAGCAGTACTTC.

The chain has TRBV20-1 and TRBJ2-5; 10 bases match TRBD2. This CDR3 has 14 residues. V shed 6 bases, J shed 4 bases, and the junction held 8 bases outside the gene matches. Germline CDR1 DFQATT, CDR2 SNEGSKA (reference sequence). The DNA for the CDR3 is TGCAGTGCAAAAGCGGGAGGGCAGGGAGAGACCCAGTACTTC. Protein: CSAKAGGQGETQYF.

This clonotype was picked up many times. V gene TRBV20-1 combines with J gene TRBJ1-5; the D gene is possibly TRBD1 (5 bases). V lost 3 bases and J lost 0, with 15 bases in between. The CDR3 is 16 amino acids. Germline loops: CDR1 DFQATT, CDR2 SNEGSKA (reference sequence). The CDR3 is CSARAGGISSNQPQHF. CDR3 DNA sequence: TGCAGTGCTAGGGCGGGGGGAATCTCTAGCAATCAGCCCCAGCATTTT.

This clonotype has a count of ten or more. The genes are TRBV7-9 and TRBJ2-5; D gene ambiguous. The germline gives CDR1 SEHNR, CDR2 FQNEAQ (reference sequence). This CDR3 has 14 residues. Trimming removed 4 bases from V and 3 bases from J, with 12 bases in between. The CDR3 nucleotides read TGTGCCAGCAGCTCACTCACCCAGAAAGAGACCCAGTACTTC. Its protein is CASSSLTQKETQYF.

This clonotype has a count of ten or more. V and J are TRBV12-3 or TRBV12-4 and TRBJ2-1; 7 bases are shared with TRBD1. The CDR3 has 12 amino acids. The V gene end was trimmed by 4 bases and the J gene end by 10 bases; junction bases not matched to a gene: 4. CDR3 DNA: TGTGCCAGCAGTTACAGGGGACGCGAGCAGTTCTTC. It is translated as CASSYRGREQFF.

This clonotype was seen ten or more times. The chain joins TRBV20-1 to TRBJ2-7; D not certain. In germline, CDR1 is DFQATT, CDR2 SNEGSKA (reference sequence). There are 11 residues in the CDR3. The V end was cut by 3 bases, the J end by 4 bases, with 7 bases between. The CDR3 nucleotides read TGCAGTGCTAGTATGCGATACGAGCAGTACTTC. It yields the protein CSASMRYEQYF.

Ten or more counts support this clonotype. The V call is TRBV7-8, the J call TRBJ1-1; the match to TRBD1 covers 9 bases. Looked up from germline, CDR1 is SGHVS and CDR2 is FQNEAQ. The J segment lost 4 bases and the V segment lost 3 bases, leaving 6 bases of the junction unmatched. The CDR3 runs 15 residues. DNA for the CDR3: TGTGCCAGCAGCTTTCTTGGGACAGGGACCACTGAAGCTTTCTTT. This gives the protein CASSFLGTGTTEAFF.

The J gene is TRBJ2-3, the V gene TRBV2; 11 bases are shared with TRBD2. J gave up 5 bases and V 3 bases, and 4 bases lay outside the gene matches. Germline CDR1 and CDR2: SNHLY and FYNNEI. The CDR3 sequence is 15 residues long. CDR3 in amino acids: CASSEASGGIDTQYF. CDR3 coding DNA: TGTGCCAGCAGTGAGGCTAGCGGGGGGATAGATACGCAGTATTTT.

A remark on this clonotype: One junction end disagrees with the germline gene, perhaps due to a read error. The J gene is TRBJ2-7, the V gene TRBV11-2; D not resolved. CDR1 and CDR2 from the germline V gene are SGHAT and FQNNGV. The CDR3 has 12 amino acids. The DNA of the CDR3 is TGTGTCAGCAGCAGGTTGGCCTACGAGCAGTACTTC. It yields the protein CVSSRLAYEQYF.

The J gene is TRBJ1-2, the V gene TRBV15; D ambiguous. This CDR3 is built from 11 residues. CDR1 is LNHNV and CDR2 is YYDKDF in the germline V gene (reference sequence). V lost 7 bases to trimming and J lost 8 bases, with 11 bases between them. The CDR3 spells CATIWQEGYTF. CDR3 sequence (DNA): TGTGCCACCATATGGCAAGAAGGCTACACCTTC. Full variable domain (remainder filled in from reference TRBV15 and TRBJ1-2): DAMVIQNPRYQVTQFGKPVTLSCSQTLNHNVMYWYQQKSSQAPKLLFHYYDKDFNNEADTPDNFQSRRPNTSFCFLDIRSPGLGDTAMYLCATIWQEGYTFGSGTRLTVV.

The chain employs TRBV5-1 and TRBJ2-1; 9 bases map to TRBD2. This CDR3 comprises 15 residues. With V trimmed by 4 bases and J by 6 bases, 8 bases remained unmatched. Germline loops: CDR1 SGHRS, CDR2 YFSETQ. CDR3 nucleotides: TGCGCCAGCAGCCCGTTAGCGGGAGCGACCAATGAGCAGTTCTTC. Residues: CASSPLAGATNEQFF. The full variable domain, with the rest looked up from reference TRBV5-1 and TRBJ2-1, is KAGVTQTPRYLIKTRGQQVTLSCSPISGHRSVSWYQQTPGQGLQFLFEYFSETQRNKGNFPGRFSGRQFSNSRSEMNVSTLELGDSALYLCASSPLAGATNEQFFGPGTRLTVL.

The V and J genes are TRBV6-4 and TRBJ1-6; the D gene is possibly TRBD1 (5 bases). Germline V CDR1 and CDR2: MRHNA, SNTAGT. CDR3 length equals 14 residues. V was clipped by 3 bases and J by 10 bases, with 13 bases between them. CDR3 nucleotide sequence: TGTGCCAGCAGTGAAAGCAGCCAGGGATCACCCCTCCACTTT. It is translated as CASSESSQGSPLHF.

The DNA for the CDR3 is TGTGCCAGCAGCCGGGGACAGGGGTCCGATTCACCCCTCCACTTT. Amino acids: CASSRGQGSDSPLHF. The gene calls are TRBV11-1 and TRBJ1-6; 10 positions agree with TRBD1. CDR1 SGHAT and CDR2 FQDESV come from the germline V gene (reference sequence). The length of the CDR3 is 15 residues. V shed 5 bases and J 8 bases; nucleotides not matched to a gene: 6. The variable domain in full, with the rest retrieved from reference TRBV11-1 and TRBJ1-6, is EAEVAQSPRYKITEKSQAVAFWCDPISGHATLYWYRQILGQGPELLVQFQDESVVDDSQLPKDRFSAERLKGVDSTLKIQPAELGDSAMYLCASSRGQGSDSPLHFGNGTRLTVT.

In its sample, this clonotype was seen many times. V usage is TRBV29-1 and J usage is TRBJ2-1; the D is unclear. Germline values: CDR1 SQVTM, CDR2 ANQGSEA. The CDR3 runs to 11 residues. The V and J ends lost 5 bases and 8 bases respectively, with 10 bases between them. As DNA, the CDR3 is TGCAGCGTTAATTCCGGCCATGAGCAGTTCTTC. It yields the protein CSVNSGHEQFF.

About this clonotype itself: This may be a read error, as it is one base from a much larger clone. The CDR3 nucleotides are TGTGCCAGCAGACCGACAGGGGGCATTGAGCAGTCCTTC. Its protein is CASRPTGGIEQSF. This chain joins TRBV12-3 or TRBV12-4 and TRBJ2-1, with 10 positions matching TRBD1. This CDR3 region has 13 residues.

The gene calls are TRBV19 and TRBJ2-7; D is unresolved. V was trimmed by 7 bases and J by 0 bases, leaving 13 bases between them. Germline V gene sequence: CDR1 LNHDA, CDR2 SQIVND (reference sequence). The CDR3 has 14 amino acids. CDR3 DNA: TGTGCCAGTACAGGCAGTTGGCCCTCCTACGAGCAGTACTTC. Translating gives CASTGSWPSYEQYF.